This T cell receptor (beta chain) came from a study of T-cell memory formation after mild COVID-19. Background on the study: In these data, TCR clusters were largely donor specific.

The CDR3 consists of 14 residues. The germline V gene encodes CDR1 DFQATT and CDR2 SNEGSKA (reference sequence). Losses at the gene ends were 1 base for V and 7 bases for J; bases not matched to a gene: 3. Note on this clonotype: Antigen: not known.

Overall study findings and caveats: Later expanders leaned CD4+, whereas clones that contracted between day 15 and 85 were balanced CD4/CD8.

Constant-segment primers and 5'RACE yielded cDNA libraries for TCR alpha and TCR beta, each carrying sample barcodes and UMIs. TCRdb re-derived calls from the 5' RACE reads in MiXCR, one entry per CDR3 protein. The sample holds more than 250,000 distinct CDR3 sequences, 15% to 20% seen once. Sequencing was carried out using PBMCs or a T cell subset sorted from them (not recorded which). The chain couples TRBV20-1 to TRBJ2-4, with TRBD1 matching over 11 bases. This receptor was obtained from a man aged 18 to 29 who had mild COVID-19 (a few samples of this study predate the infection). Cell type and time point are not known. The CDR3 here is CSARVGTGGNIQYF. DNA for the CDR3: TGCAGTGCTAGAGTGGGGACAGGGGGGAACATTCAGTACTTC.